This TCR beta chain originates from a study of shared clonotypes between healthy human individuals (dated by TCRdb to 2018 to 2021). Notes on the research overall: The cohort included three men and a couple of women between 18 and 49 years of age. Per donor, three plates each were used for CD4 naive and CD4 memory, two for CD8 naive, and one for CD8 memory. To estimate repertoire size and how much clonotypes are shared between individuals, the study performed deep sequencing of blood TCR repertoires from roughly five healthy adults. Libraries were prepared and TCR repertoires were sequenced by different laboratories using diverse techniques, in order to increase sequencing depth and limit assay-specific biases. Between about 0.8 and 8.9 billion PBMCs per donor were obtained by leukapheresis. Beyond this particular receptor, the publication reports: Clonotypes shared by all four sorted-subset donors showed higher generation probabilities than non-shared clonotypes. Based on pairwise subsampling, the degree of clonotype sharing among donors was expected to be affected by sequencing depth. Even with the large sequencing depth, rarefaction of the sorted-subset datasets indicated that sequencing was incomplete. Sampling was limited to blood, and TCR repertoires in tissue likely differ from TCR repertoires in blood. Across a handful of donors, approximately 5% of naive CD4, roughly 3.5% of naive CD8, around 2.5% of memory CD4, and roughly 0.41% of memory CD8 clonotypes were shared. Because the study included a small number of donors, the genetic and exposure-history diversity represented was limited. Larger estimated clonotype richness was generally found for naive subsets than for memory subsets.

Using the deep immunoSEQ assay, multiplex PCR amplified TCR CDR3 regions from genomic DNA. Extracted genomic DNA from each cell subset was distributed evenly across all wells of several immunoSEQ 96-well plates, and each plate was treated as a replicate. For sorted subsets, each replicate PCR was loaded with 200 ng genomic DNA, equivalent to approximately 27,000 T cell genomes. Purified libraries were quantified with a Qubit 3.0 fluorometer, sized on a Bioanalyzer 2100, and re-quantified with the KAPA Library Quantification kit. Each immunoSEQ 96-well plate was sequenced on its own single-read 150-cycle Illumina NextSeq 550 flow cell. The source study handled its data this way. Because the immunoSEQ output held only junctional sequences and lacked quality scores, the filtering could not match the filtering applied to full-length reads. Sequences were annotated with PyIR, a Python wrapper for IgBLAST v1.9, using IMGT germline references to assign V/J genes and CDR3. Any read was removed if the V/J assignment was weak (E-value above 1e-6), the CDR3 was missing, or the read contained stop codons, out-of-frame junctions, or ambiguous translated residues. A V3J clonotype was defined by an identical inferred V gene, J gene, and CDR3 amino acid sequence. To compute the percentage overlap between repertoires, the number of shared unique clonotypes was divided by the size of the smaller repertoire. Three approaches were used to assess repertoire richness: RTK rarefaction, the Chao1 estimator, and Recon v2.1 estimates of unobserved clonotypes. Generation probabilities for all TCRbeta clonotypes obtained by the gDNA method from a handful of donors were computed using OLGA. TCRdb took this table from immuneACCESS and kept in-frame rearrangements with V and J called. Such tables lack part of the clones; where checked against another copy, unresolved V genes explain under half of the gap, and the rest is unexplained. V, J and clone size were drawn from that table, and D and trimming were deduced from the DNA. Within this sample are a few million clones, with roughly nine tenths of them counted one time only. The top ten clonotypes cover more than 0.12% of the sample.

The germline V gene (reference sequence) specifies MNHNY as CDR1 and SVGAGI as CDR2. Unmatched junction bases come to 9, with V trimmed by 7 bases and J by 5 bases. The CDR3 runs 14 residues from the cysteine to the phenylalanine. The DNA shown is the 42-base CDR3, in frame from base 1. The donors were healthy, HIV-negative adults with no recently reported acute infections or vaccinations. Every donor was a Caucasian adult residing in Nashville, Tennessee, USA. CD4+ T cells were enriched by magnetic negative selection; naive cells were then positively selected on CD45RA, and the negative fraction formed the memory subset. After blood collection by leukapheresis, PBMCs were isolated using Ficoll-Histopaque density gradient centrifugation and then cryopreserved in the vapor phase of liquid nitrogen. Purity and quantity of every magnetically sorted T cell population were checked by analytical flow cytometry. Each sorted fraction had its genomic DNA isolated and then quantified by UV absorbance on a Nanodrop 2000c.

Remarks on this clone: Its cognate antigen has yet to be identified. Base qualities are not provided; no much larger clone lies one nucleotide away.

Sequenced input: naive CD4+ T cells sorted from blood. Per the publication, the cell subset or site label means: CD45RA+ positively selected. The rearranged segments are TRBV6-6 and TRBJ1-2; 8 middle bases align to TRBD1. The receptor comes from a man aged 18 to 29 in good health. This receptor carries the CDR3 CASNLPGQDYGYTF. The bases are TGTGCCAGCAACCTTCCGGGACAGGATTATGGCTACACCTTC.